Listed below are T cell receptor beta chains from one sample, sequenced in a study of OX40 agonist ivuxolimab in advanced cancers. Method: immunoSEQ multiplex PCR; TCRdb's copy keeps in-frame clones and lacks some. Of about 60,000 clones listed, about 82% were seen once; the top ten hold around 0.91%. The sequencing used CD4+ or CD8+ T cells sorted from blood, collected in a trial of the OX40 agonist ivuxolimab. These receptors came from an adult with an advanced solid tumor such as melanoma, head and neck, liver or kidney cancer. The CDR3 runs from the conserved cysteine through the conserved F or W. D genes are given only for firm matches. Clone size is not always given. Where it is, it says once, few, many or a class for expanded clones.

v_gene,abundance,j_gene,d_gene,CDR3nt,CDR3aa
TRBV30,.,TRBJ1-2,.,TGTGCCTGGAGAGGGGTGGCGGGCTATGGCTACACCTTC,CAWRGVAGYGYTF
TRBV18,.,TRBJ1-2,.,TGTGCCAGCTCACACTGGACAGCTAACTATGGCTACACCTTC,CASSHWTANYGYTF
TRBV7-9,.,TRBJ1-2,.,TGTGCCAGCAGCTCGCCCGGTTTAGCGGGCTATGGCTACACCTTC,CASSSPGLAGYGYTF
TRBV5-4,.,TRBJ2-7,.,TGTGCCAGCAGCTTCAGCTCCTACGAGCAGTACTTC,CASSFSSYEQYF
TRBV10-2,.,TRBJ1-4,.,TGCGCCAGCACCAGGATTCCAGCAACTAATGAAAAACTGTTTTTT,CASTRIPATNEKLFF
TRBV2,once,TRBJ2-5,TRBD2,TGTGCCAGCAGTCCCAGAAGCGGGGCCCAAGAGACCCAGTACTTC,CASSPRSGAQETQYF
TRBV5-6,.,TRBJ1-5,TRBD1,TGTGCCAGCAGCTTGAGGGGGACAGCCTATAGCAATCAGCCCCAGCATTTT,CASSLRGTAYSNQPQHF
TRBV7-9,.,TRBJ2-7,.,TGTGCCAGCAGCGAGGGACAACCCGGATCTGGCGAGCAGTACTTC,CASSEGQPGSGEQYF
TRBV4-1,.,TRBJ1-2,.,TGCGCCAGCAGTCACCCCGCGGGGGGTTACTATGGCTACACCTTC,CASSHPAGGYYGYTF
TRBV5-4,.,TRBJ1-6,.,TGTGCCAGCAGCTTCATGAGCTCCTATAATTCACCCCTCCACTTT,CASSFMSSYNSPLHF
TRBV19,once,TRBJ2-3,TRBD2,TGTGCCAGTAAGGGCGGGGGGGCAGTTTATACGCAGTATTTT,CASKGGGAVYTQYF
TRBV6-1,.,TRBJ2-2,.,TGTGCCAGCATCCCGGTGTCAAACACCGGGGAGCTGTTTTTT,CASIPVSNTGELFF
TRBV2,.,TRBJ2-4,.,TGTGCCAGCAGTCCACAGGGCCTAGCCAAAAACATTCAGTACTTC,CASSPQGLAKNIQYF
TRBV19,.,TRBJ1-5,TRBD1,TGTGCCAGTAGCCCGGGACAGGGGTTGCAGCCCCAGCATTTT,CASSPGQGLQPQHF